The sequence of this T cell receptor beta chain was determined in a study of vaccination effects on CD4 cells after COVID-19. On the study more broadly: A couple of convalescent patients each provided a sample, at 16 days and at one week before vaccination. General study results and limits: Clones from infection and from vaccination both contracted markedly late after vaccination.

Antigen-specific CD4+ T cells were expanded with viral peptide pools in the ViraFEST assay before sequencing. Culturing for roughly 10 days preceded CD4+ T cell isolation. Sometime from March through December 2020, the person acquired a SARS-CoV-2 infection that PCR confirmed. Half the medium was replaced with IL-2 medium on days 3 and 7. Trimming left V 0 bases short and J 6 bases short, with 13 bases between. This CDR3 comprises 15 residues. From germline, CDR1 is SGHRS and CDR2 YFSETQ. The repertoire was sequenced with immunoSEQ multiplex PCR; TCRdb's copy has only in-frame clones and lacks some. The data contain about 19,000 clones, roughly 72% of them singletons. A note on this clone: No antigen is known for it.

The sequence was obtained from a human donor who had a prior SARS-CoV-2 infection. The chain has TRBV5-1 and TRBJ2-1, with a possible D match to TRBD2 (5 bases). The source material was CD4+ T cells from PBMCs cultured with SARS-CoV-2 spike peptides, sampled before COVID-19 vaccination. CDR3 residues: CASSLGDSAGNEQFF. DNA of the CDR3: TGCGCCAGCAGCTTGGGGGATAGCGCGGGCAATGAGCAGTTCTTC.